This entry lists 16 T cell receptor beta chains sequenced from one sample in a study of vaccination and CD4 T cells after COVID-19. The treatment denotes: roughly 11-day PBMC culture with coronavirus spike peptide pools or control peptides (ViraFEST assay). Sequencing of cultured CD4+ T cell DNA used the Oncomine TCR Beta short-read assay. TCRdb used MiXCR to reprocess the PCR reads, holding one entry per CDR3 protein. The data contain under 15,000 distinct CDR3 sequences, approximately 50% of them singletons. For these receptors, no antigen is known. Material: CD4+ T cells from blood, cultured in vitro. The origin of the receptors is a human donor who had recovered from COVID-19.

The count of this clonotype is one. The gene calls are TRBV20-1 and TRBJ2-7; 8 nucleotides match TRBD1. The J segment lost 2 bases and the V segment lost 7 bases, leaving 7 bases of the junction unmatched. The CDR3 has 13 amino acids. The V gene's germline CDR1 is DFQATT and CDR2 SNEGSKA (reference sequence). This chain's CDR3 is CSVQLTGAYEQYF. In nucleotides, the CDR3 is TGCAGTGTCCAACTGACAGGGGCCTACGAGCAGTACTTC.

This sequence joins TRBV12-3 or TRBV12-4 and TRBJ2-1; TRBD2 matches at 14 bases. V was pared by 7 bases and J by 8 bases, with 10 bases of the junction left unmatched. This CDR3 contains 16 residues. CDR3 nucleotides: TGTGCCAGCACCCCGGGACTAGCGGGAGAATACGATGAGCAGTTCTTC. It codes for CASTPGLAGEYDEQFF.

This clonotype was counted only a few times. The chain links TRBV6-4 to TRBJ1-6; D gene ambiguous. Trimming removed 11 bases from V and 7 bases from J, with 21 bases in between. In germline, CDR1 is MRHNA, CDR2 SNTAGT. The CDR3 extends over 15 amino acids. The CDR3 sequence: CAPQGRQPGNSPLHF. Here the CDR3 DNA reads TGTGCCCCTCAAGGACGCCAACCGGGAAATTCACCCCTCCACTTT.

This clonotype was observed a handful of times. This chain joins TRBV6-1 and TRBJ1-6, with no clear D. The CDR3 spans 16 residues. V shed 5 bases and J shed 4 bases, with 15 bases lying between them. Germline V CDR1 and CDR2: MNHNS, SASEGT. The CDR3 sequence is CASSLSATVYNSPLHF. CDR3 nucleotide sequence: TGTGCCAGCAGTCTATCTGCCACAGTTTATAATTCACCCCTCCACTTT.

This sequence joins TRBV7-2 and TRBJ2-4; 7 bases are a match to TRBD1. V lost 6 bases and J lost 1; bases outside the gene matches: 6. In germline, CDR1 is SGHTA, CDR2 FQGNSA. The CDR3 consists of 15 residues. CDR3 in DNA: TGTGCCAGCAGTTATACAGGGGTGGCCAAAAACATTCAGTACTTC. Its translation: CASSYTGVAKNIQYF.

This clonotype was picked up a small number of times. V usage is TRBV10-3 and J usage is TRBJ1-1; D is unclear. V gave up 2 bases and J gave up 5 bases, with 12 bases separating them. CDR3 size: 14 residues. Per the germline V gene, CDR1 is ENHRY and CDR2 is SYGVKD. CDR3 in amino acids: CAISETTYGTEAFF. The CDR3 nucleotides read TGTGCCATCAGTGAGACCACCTACGGGACTGAAGCTTTCTTT.

The chain joins TRBV7-9 to TRBJ1-5, with D hard to call. Trimming pared 3 bases from V and 4 bases from J, leaving 19 bases between. Germline V CDR1 and CDR2: SEHNR, FQNEAQ (reference sequence). The CDR3 is 17 amino acids. For the CDR3, the DNA is TGTGCCAGCAGCTTCGGAGTGGGCATCGACTCGAATCAGCCCCAGCATTTT. Translation: CASSFGVGIDSNQPQHF.

The chain uses TRBV12-3 or TRBV12-4 and TRBJ1-1; 7 positions match TRBD1. The CDR3 loop spans 14 amino acids. V dropped 6 bases and J dropped 5; count of bases not matched to a gene: 9. In DNA, the CDR3 is TGTGCCAGCAGCCCGGACAGGAGGCGGACTGAAGCTTTCTTT. This sequence encodes CASSPDRRRTEAFF.

The chain carries TRBV20-1 and TRBJ2-5; D tentatively fits TRBD1 or TRBD2 (6 bases each). The CDR3 length is 14 residues. Germline CDR1 reads DFQATT; CDR2 reads SNEGSKA (reference sequence). V was pared by 7 bases and J by 5 bases, with 20 bases between. The CDR3 region is CSVSAGNQGETQYF. CDR3 DNA sequence: TGCAGTGTATCGGCGGGGAACCAGGGGGAGACCCAGTACTTC.

This chain links TRBV6-1 with TRBJ1-2; the match to TRBD1 covers 9 bases. CDR1 is MNHNS, CDR2 SASEGT, per germline. V was pared by 5 bases and J by 8 bases, with 3 bases of the junction left unmatched. The CDR3 runs 12 residues. CDR3 protein: CASSRTGDGYTF. The CDR3 DNA is TGTGCCAGCAGTAGGACAGGGGACGGCTACACCTTC.

The V gene is TRBV6-1, the J gene TRBJ2-1; 8 bases map to TRBD2. This CDR3 has 14 residues. CDR1 is MNHNS, CDR2 SASEGT, per germline. V lost 8 bases and J lost 4; bases outside the gene matches: 7. CDR3 residues: CASHSGSQYNEQFF. The CDR3 nucleotides are TGTGCCAGCCACAGCGGGAGTCAGTACAATGAGCAGTTCTTC.

This clonotype was picked up one time. The chain uses TRBV4-1 and TRBJ2-7; 13 nucleotides match TRBD2. With V trimmed by 2 bases and J by 2 bases, 12 bases remained unmatched. The CDR3 totals 19 residues. Germline V CDR1 and CDR2: MGHRA, YSYEKL. CDR3 residues: CASSQRITGTSGNPYEQYF. CDR3 bases: TGCGCCAGCAGCCAACGAATTACCGGGACTAGCGGGAACCCCTACGAGCAGTACTTC.

CDR3 coding DNA: TGTGCCAGCAGCCCCTTGGCAGGTGAAAAAGCTTTCTTT. Its protein product is CASSPLAGEKAFF. The gene calls are TRBV7-3 and TRBJ1-1; the D is unclear. CDR3 length equals 13 residues. V was clipped by 5 bases and J by 9 bases, with 16 bases between them. CDR1 is SGHTA and CDR2 is FQGTGA in the germline V gene. The full variable domain, its missing parts supplied by reference TRBV7-3 and TRBJ1-1, is GAGVSQTPSNKVTEKGKYVELRCDPISGHTALYWYRQSLGQGPEFLIYFQGTGAADDSGLPNDRFFAVRPEGSVSTLKIQRTERGDSAVYLCASSPLAGEKAFFGQGTRLTVV.

This clonotype was observed once. The rearrangement joins TRBV20-1 to TRBJ2-2; D unclear. Trimming pared 5 bases from V and 7 bases from J, leaving 14 bases between. Germline V gene sequence: CDR1 DFQATT, CDR2 SNEGSKA (reference sequence). This CDR3 has 13 amino acids. CDR3 bases: TGCAGTGCTCGATGGGGTAGCAGCGGGGAGCTGTTTTTT. Translation gives CSARWGSSGELFF.

The chain carries TRBV5-4 and TRBJ1-1, with D hard to call. This CDR3 region has 14 residues. V was pared by 0 bases and J by 5 bases, with 11 bases between. Germline loops: CDR1 SGHNT, CDR2 YYREEE (reference sequence). The chain's CDR3 is CASSLARGGTEAFF. The CDR3 DNA follows: TGTGCCAGCAGCTTGGCTCGGGGTGGGACTGAAGCTTTCTTT.

The chain recombines TRBV7-6 with TRBJ1-2; D perhaps matches TRBD1 (5 bases). Germline V lookup: CDR1 SGHVS, CDR2 FNYEAQ. V lost 1 base to trimming and J lost 7 bases, with 13 bases between them. The CDR3 is made up of 14 amino acids. CDR3 region: CASSLGRGASGYTF. The CDR3 bases are TGTGCCAGCAGCTTAGGAAGGGGCGCATCTGGCTACACCTTC.